The clone carrying this TCR beta chain was counted a few times. The data belong to a study of early T cells in non-severe SARS-CoV-2 infection. Separate cDNA molecules each had unique molecular identifiers attached to them. TCRdb ran MiXCR on the 5' RACE reads and lists one entry per CDR3 protein. The sample includes tens of thousands of distinct CDR3 sequences, 9% to 10% of them seen just once. The V end lost 1 base, the J end lost 5 bases, and 15 bases lay between the germline ends. The CDR3 consists of 15 residues. In germline, CDR1 is LGHNT, CDR2 FRNRAP. Material for sequencing was whole blood. The receptor comes from an adult who was a healthcare worker with PCR-confirmed SARS-CoV-2 infection or an uninfected control (not recorded which). The chain has TRBV12-5 and TRBJ2-7; unclear D gene. CDR3 sequence: CASGLAKDLGHEQYF. DNA for the CDR3: TGTGCTAGTGGTTTGGCAAAGGATCTAGGGCACGAGCAGTACTTC. The entire variable domain, with the rest obtained from reference TRBV12-5 and TRBJ2-7, is as follows: DARVTQTPRHKVTEMGQEVTMRCQPILGHNTVFWYRQTMMQGLELLAYFRNRAPLDDSGMPKDRFSAEMPDATLATLKIQPSEPRDSAVYFCASGLAKDLGHEQYFGPGTRLTVT.